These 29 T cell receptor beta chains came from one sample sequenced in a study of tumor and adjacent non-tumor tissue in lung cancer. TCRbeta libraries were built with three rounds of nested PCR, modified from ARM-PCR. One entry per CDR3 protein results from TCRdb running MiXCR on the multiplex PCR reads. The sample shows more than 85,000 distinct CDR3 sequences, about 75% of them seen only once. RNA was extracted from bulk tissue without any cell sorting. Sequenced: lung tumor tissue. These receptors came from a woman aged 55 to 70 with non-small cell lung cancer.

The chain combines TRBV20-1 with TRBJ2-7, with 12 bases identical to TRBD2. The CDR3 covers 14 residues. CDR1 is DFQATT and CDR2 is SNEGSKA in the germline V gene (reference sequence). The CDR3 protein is CNTILAGGLCEQYF. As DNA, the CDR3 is TGCAATACTATACTAGCGGGGGGCCTGTGTGAGCAGTACTTC.

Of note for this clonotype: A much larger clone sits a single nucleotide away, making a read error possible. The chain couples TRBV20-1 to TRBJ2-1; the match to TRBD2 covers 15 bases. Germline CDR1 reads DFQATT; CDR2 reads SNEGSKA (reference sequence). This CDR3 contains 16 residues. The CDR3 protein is CSAKGLAGGDYSEQFF. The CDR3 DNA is TGCAGTGCTAAGGGACTAGCGGGAGGAGATTACAGTGAGCAGTTCTTC.

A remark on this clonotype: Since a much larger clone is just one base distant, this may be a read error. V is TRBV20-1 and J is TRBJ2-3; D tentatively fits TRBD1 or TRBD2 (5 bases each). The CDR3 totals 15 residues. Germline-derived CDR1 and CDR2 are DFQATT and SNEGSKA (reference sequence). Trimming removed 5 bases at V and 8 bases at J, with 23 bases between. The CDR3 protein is CSAQTGTKPPATQYF. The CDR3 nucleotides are TGCAGTGCTCAGACCGGGACCAAACCCCCAGCTACGCAGTATTTT.

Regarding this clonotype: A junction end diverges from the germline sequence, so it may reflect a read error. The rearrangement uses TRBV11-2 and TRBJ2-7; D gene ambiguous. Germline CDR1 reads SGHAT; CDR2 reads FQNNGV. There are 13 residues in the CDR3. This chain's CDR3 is CAGSLDDGYEQYF. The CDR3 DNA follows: TGTGCCGGCAGCTTGGACGATGGCTACGAGCAGTACTTC.

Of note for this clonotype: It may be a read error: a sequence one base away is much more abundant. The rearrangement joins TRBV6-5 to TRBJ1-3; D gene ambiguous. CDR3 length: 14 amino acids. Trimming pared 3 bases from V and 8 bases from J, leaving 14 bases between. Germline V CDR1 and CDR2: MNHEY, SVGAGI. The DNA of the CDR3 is TGTGCCAGCAGTTATGCACATGGGGTAGACACCATATATTTT. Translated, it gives CASSYAHGVDTIYF.

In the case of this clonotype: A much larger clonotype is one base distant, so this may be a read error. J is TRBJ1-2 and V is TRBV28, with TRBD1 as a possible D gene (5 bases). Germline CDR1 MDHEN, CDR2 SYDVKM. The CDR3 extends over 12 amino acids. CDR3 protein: CVSQKGDYGYTF. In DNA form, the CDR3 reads TGTGTCAGCCAGAAAGGGGACTATGGCTACACCTTC.

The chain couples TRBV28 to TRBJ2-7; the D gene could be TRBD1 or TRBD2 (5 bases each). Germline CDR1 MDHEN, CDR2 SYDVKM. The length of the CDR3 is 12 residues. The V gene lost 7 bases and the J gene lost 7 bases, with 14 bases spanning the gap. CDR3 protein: CASNFREGEQYF. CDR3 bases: TGTGCCAGCAATTTCAGAGAGGGGGAGCAGTACTTC.

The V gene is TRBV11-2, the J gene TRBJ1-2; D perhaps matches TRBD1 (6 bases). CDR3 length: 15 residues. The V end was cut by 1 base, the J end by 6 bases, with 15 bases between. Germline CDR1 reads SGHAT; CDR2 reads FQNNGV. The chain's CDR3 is CASSLVLDRPHGYTF. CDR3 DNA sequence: TGTGCCAGCAGCTTAGTACTTGACAGGCCGCATGGCTACACCTTC.

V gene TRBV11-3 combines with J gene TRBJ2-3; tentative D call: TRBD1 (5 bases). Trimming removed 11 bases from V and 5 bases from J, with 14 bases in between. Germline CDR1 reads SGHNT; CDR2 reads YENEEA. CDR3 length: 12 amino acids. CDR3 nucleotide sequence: TGTGCCGACAGCTTACGCAGAGATACGCAGTATTTT. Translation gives CADSLRRDTQYF.

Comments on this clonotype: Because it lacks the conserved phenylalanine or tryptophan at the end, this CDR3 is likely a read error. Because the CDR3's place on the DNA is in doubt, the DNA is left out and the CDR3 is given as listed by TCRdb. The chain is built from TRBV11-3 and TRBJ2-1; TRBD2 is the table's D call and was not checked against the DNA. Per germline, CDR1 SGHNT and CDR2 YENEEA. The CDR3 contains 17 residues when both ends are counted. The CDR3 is CASSLELTSGSHNEQLL.

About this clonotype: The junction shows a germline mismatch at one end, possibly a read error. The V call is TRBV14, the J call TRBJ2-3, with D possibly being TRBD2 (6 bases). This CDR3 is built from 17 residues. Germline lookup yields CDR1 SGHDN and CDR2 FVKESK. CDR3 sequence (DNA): TGTGCCAGCCGCCAAGACGCGGGAATTGATGGCACAGATACGCAGTATTTT. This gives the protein CASRQDAGIDGTDTQYF.

CDR3 DNA: TGTGCCAGCAGTCTCCCGCGAGGGTCCCTCCACTTT. Protein product: CASSLPRGSLHF. V gene TRBV28 combines with J gene TRBJ1-6; unclear D gene. Germline loops: CDR1 MDHEN, CDR2 SYDVKM. CDR3 length equals 12 residues. V dropped 5 bases and J dropped 14 bases, with 13 bases sitting between them.

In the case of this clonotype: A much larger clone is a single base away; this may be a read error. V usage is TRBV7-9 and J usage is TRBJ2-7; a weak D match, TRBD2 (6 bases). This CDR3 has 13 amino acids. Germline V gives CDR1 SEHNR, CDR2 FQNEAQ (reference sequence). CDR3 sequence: CDSSLDGGTEGNF. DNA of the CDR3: TGTGACAGCAGCTTAGACGGAGGGACCGAGGGGAACTTC. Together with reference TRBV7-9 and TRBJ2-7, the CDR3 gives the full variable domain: DTGVSQNPRHKITKRGQNVTFRCDPISEHNRLYWYRQTLGQGPEFLTYFQNEAQLEKSRLLSDRFSAERPKGSFSTLEIQRTEQGDSAMYLCDSSLDGGTEGNFGPGTRLTVT.

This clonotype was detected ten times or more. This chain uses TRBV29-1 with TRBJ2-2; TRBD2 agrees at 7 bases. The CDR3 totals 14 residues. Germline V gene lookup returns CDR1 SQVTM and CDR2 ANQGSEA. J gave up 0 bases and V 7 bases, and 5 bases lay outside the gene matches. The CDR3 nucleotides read TGCAGCGCCACGGGACTAACGAACACCGGGGAGCTGTTTTTT. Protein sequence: CSATGLTNTGELFF.

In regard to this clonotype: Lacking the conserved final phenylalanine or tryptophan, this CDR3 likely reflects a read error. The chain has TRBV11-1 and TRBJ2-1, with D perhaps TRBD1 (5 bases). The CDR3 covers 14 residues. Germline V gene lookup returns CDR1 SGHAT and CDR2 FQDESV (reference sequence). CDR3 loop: CACSRTSSYNEQFL. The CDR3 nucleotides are TGTGCCTGCAGCCGGACAAGCTCCTACAATGAGCAGTTCTTA.

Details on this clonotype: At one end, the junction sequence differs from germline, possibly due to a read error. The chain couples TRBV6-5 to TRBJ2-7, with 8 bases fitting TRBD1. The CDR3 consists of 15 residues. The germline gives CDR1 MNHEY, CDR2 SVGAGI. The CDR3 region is CVSSYRTGKPYEQYF. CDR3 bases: TGTGTCAGCAGTTATCGGACAGGGAAGCCCTACGAGCAGTACTTC.

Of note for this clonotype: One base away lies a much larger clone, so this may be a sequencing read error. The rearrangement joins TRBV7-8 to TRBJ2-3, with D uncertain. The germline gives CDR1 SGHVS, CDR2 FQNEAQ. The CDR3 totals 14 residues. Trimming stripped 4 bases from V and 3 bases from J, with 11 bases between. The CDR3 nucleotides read TGTGCCAGCAGCTGGAGAATAGTGACAGATACGCAGTATTTT. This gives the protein CASSWRIVTDTQYF.

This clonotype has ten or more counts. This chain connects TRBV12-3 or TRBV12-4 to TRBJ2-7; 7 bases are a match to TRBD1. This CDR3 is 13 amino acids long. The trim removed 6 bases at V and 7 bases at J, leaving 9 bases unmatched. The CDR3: CASSGTAQGEQYF. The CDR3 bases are TGTGCCAGCAGCGGGACAGCCCAAGGGGAGCAGTACTTC.

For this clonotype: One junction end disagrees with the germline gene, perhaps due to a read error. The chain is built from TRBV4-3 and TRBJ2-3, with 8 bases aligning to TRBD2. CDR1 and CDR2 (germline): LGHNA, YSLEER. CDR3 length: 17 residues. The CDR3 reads CASSQEGREGLTDTPYF. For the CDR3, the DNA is TGCGCCAGCAGCCAAGAGGGTCGGGAGGGGCTCACAGATACGCCGTATTTT.

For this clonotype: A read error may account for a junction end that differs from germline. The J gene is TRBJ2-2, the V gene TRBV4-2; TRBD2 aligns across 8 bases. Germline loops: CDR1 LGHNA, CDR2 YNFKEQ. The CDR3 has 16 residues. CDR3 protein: CASSQGSGGNTGELFF. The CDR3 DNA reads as TGTGCCAGCAGCCAAGGTTCGGGGGGGAACACCGGGGAGCTATTTTTT.

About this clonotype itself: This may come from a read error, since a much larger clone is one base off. The CDR3 here is CGIRPTGDGQPQHF. As DNA, the CDR3 is TGTGGCATCAGACCCACAGGAGACGGTCAGCCCCAGCATTTT. The chain joins TRBV10-3 to TRBJ1-5, with a possible D match to TRBD1 (5 bases). The CDR3 consists of 14 residues. The germline V gene encodes CDR1 ENHRY and CDR2 SYGVKD.

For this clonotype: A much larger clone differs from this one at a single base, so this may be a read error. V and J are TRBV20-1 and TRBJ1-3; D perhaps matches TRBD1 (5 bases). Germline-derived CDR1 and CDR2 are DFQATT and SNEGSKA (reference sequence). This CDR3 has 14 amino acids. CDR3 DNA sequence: TGCAGTGCTGGAGAACCAGGGTCTGGAAACACCATATATTTT. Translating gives CSAGEPGSGNTIYF.

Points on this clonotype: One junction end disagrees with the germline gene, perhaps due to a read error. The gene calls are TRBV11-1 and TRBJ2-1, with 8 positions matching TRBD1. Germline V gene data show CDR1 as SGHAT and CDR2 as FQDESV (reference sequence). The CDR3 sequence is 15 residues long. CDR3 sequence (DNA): TGCGCCAGCAGCATATTGGGGACAGGTTTCAATGTGCAGTTCTTC. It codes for CASSILGTGFNVQFF.

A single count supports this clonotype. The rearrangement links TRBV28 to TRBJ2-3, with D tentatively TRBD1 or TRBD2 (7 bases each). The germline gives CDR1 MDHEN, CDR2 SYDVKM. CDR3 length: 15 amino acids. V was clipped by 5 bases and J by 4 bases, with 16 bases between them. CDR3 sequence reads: CASSAKTGRADTQYF. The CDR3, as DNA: TGTGCCAGCAGTGCAAAGACAGGGAGGGCAGATACGCAGTATTTT.

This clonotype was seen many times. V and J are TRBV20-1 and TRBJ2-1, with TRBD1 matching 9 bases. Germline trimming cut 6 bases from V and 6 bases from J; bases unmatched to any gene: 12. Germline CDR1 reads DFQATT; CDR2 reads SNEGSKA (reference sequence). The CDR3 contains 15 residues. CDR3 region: CSAPGPGQGANEQFF. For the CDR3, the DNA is TGCAGTGCCCCAGGCCCGGGACAGGGTGCCAATGAGCAGTTCTTC.

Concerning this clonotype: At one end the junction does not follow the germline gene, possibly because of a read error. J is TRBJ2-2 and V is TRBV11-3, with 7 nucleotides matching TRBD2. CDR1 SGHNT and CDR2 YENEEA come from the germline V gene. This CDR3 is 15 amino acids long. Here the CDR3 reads CASSLGLAAAGERFF. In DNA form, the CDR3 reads TGTGCCAGCAGCTTAGGACTAGCAGCCGCCGGGGAGCGGTTTTTT.

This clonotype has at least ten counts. For the CDR3, the DNA is TGTGCCACCAGTCCGAACAGGGGGCCCCAGCATTTT. It yields the protein CATSPNRGPQHF. This rearrangement joins TRBV24-1 to TRBJ1-5, with 7 bases that match TRBD1. CDR3 length: 12 residues. Germline V lookup: CDR1 KGHDR, CDR2 SFDVKD. The junction had 4 bases not matched to a gene; V was cut back by 6 bases and J by 9 bases.

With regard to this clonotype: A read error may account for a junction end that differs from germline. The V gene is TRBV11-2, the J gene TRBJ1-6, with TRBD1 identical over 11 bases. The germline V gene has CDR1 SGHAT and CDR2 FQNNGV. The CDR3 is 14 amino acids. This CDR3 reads CASSSGQGASPFHF. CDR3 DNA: TGTGCCAGCAGCTCCGGACAGGGGGCTTCACCCTTCCACTTT.

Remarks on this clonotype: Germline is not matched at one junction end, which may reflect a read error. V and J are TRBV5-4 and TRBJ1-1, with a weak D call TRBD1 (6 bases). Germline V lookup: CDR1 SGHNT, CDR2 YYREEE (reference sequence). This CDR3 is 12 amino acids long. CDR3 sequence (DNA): TGTGCCAGCAGCTTGTGGGACACTGAAACTTTCTTT. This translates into CASSLWDTETFF. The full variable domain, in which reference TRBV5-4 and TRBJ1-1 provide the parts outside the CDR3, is ETGVTQSPTHLIKTRGQQVTLRCSSQSGHNTVSWYQQALGQGPQFIFQYYREEENGRGNFPPRFSGLQFPNYSSELNVNALELDDSALYLCASSLWDTETFFGQGTRLTVV.